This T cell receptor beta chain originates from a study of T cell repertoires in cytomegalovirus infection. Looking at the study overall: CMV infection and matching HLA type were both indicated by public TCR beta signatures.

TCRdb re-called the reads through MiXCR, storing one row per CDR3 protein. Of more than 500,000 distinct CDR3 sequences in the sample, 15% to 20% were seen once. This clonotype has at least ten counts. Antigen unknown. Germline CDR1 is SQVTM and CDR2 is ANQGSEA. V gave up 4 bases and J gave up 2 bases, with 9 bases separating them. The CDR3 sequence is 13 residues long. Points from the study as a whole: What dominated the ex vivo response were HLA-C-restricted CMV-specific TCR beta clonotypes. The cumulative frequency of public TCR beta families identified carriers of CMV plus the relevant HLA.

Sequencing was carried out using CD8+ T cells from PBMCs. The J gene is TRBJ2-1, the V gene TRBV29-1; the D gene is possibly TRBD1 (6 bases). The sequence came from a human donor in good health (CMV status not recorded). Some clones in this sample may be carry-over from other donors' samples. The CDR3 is CSVGGGPYNEQFF. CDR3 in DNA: TGCAGCGTTGGAGGGGGTCCCTACAATGAGCAGTTCTTC.